This T cell receptor (beta chain) was documented in a study of CD8+CD57+ T cells in acquired aplastic anemia. The CDR3 contains 16 residues. Germline V gives CDR1 LNHDA, CDR2 SQIVND (reference sequence). With 6 bases clipped from V and 0 bases from J, the junction kept 6 bases outside the gene matches. TCR beta VDJ combinations and CDR3 sequences were profiled from genomic DNA. TCRdb reprocessed the reads with MiXCR, giving one entry per CDR3 protein. Here the sample spans hundreds of thousands of distinct CDR3 sequences, around 30% being singletons. CD8+CD57+ cell expansion, shown by flow cytometry, had occurred in the patients selected for sequencing. The blood sampling took place in patients who had so far received no therapy.

The chain employs TRBV19 and TRBJ2-3; 10 nucleotides match TRBD1. This TCR was sampled from a human donor with aplastic anemia. Material: sorted CD4+, CD8+, or CD8+CD57+ T cells (not recorded which) from PBMCs. In nucleotides, the CDR3 is TGTGCCAGTAGGGGACAGGGGTTTACTAGCACAGATACGCAGTATTTT. It yields the protein CASRGQGFTSTDTQYF.